This entry lists 30 T cell receptor beta chains sequenced from one sample in a study of T cell responses to AZD1222 COVID-19 vaccine. Measured with immunoSEQ multiplex PCR; TCRdb has only the in-frame clones, and not every one. The data contain 100,000 or so clones, approximately 89% of them seen just once; the ten biggest clones take up roughly 5%. This sample comprised peripheral blood, obtained 28 days after the second AZD1222 dose. The receptors originated from an adult who received the AZD1222 COVID-19 vaccine.

The chain links TRBV7-9 to TRBJ1-2; no clear D. Germline loops: CDR1 SEHNR, CDR2 FQNEAQ (reference sequence). Between the trimmed V and J ends, which lost 1 base and 6 bases, there was a span of 3 bases. This CDR3 is built from 11 residues. This CDR3 reads CASSLGNGYTF. The CDR3 DNA follows: TGTGCCAGCAGCTTAGGGAATGGCTACACCTTC.

The rearrangement uses TRBV7-9 and TRBJ1-3, with D hard to call. The V gene lost 1 base and the J gene lost 2 bases, with 3 bases spanning the gap. Germline CDR1 SEHNR, CDR2 FQNEAQ (reference sequence). This CDR3 has 13 amino acids. CDR3 sequence reads: CASSLVAGNTIYF. CDR3 sequence (DNA): TGTGCCAGCAGCTTAGTCGCTGGAAACACCATATATTTT.

The chain couples TRBV19 to TRBJ2-7; possible D gene TRBD1, 6 bases. This CDR3 has 15 residues. Germline V gene sequence: CDR1 LNHDA, CDR2 SQIVND (reference sequence). The V end was cut by 7 bases, the J end by 3 bases, with 19 bases between. CDR3 sequence: CASNTSRQEVYEQYF. The DNA for the CDR3 is TGTGCCAGTAACACATCAAGACAGGAGGTCTACGAGCAGTACTTC.

The rearrangement links TRBV2 to TRBJ2-2, with 13 bases fitting TRBD2. CDR1 and CDR2 from the germline V gene are SNHLY and FYNNEI. With 7 bases clipped from V and 5 bases from J, the junction kept 10 bases outside the gene matches. CDR3 size: 17 residues. CDR3 coding DNA: TGTGCCAGCAAAAACAACCGACTAGCGGGGGGAACCGGGGAGCTGTTTTTT. This sequence encodes CASKNNRLAGGTGELFF.

This clone was detected only once. The rearrangement joins TRBV5-1 to TRBJ1-4; D possibly corresponds to TRBD1 (6 bases). CDR1 is SGHRS and CDR2 is YFSETQ in the germline V gene. The CDR3 runs to 14 residues. Between the trimmed V and J ends, which lost 0 bases and 8 bases, there was a span of 11 bases. The CDR3 spells CASSLGQDLEKLFF. The CDR3, as DNA: TGCGCCAGCAGCTTGGGACAGGATTTGGAAAAACTGTTTTTT.

Only a few counts were recorded for this clone. In DNA, the CDR3 is TGCGCCAGCAGCCCGGGGGAGGGGACTAGCGCCGCCAAAAACATTCAGTACTTC. Translated: CASSPGEGTSAAKNIQYF. The chain is built from TRBV5-1 and TRBJ2-4; 10 bases are shared with TRBD2. This CDR3 is built from 18 residues. CDR1 is SGHRS, CDR2 YFSETQ, per germline. V lost 4 bases and J lost 1; bases outside the gene matches: 11.

The chain carries TRBV7-9 and TRBJ2-5, with 8 bases lining up with TRBD2. Unmatched junction bases numbered 7, after V lost 5 bases and J lost 5 bases. The CDR3 contains 14 residues. The V gene's germline CDR1 is SEHNR and CDR2 FQNEAQ (reference sequence). CDR3 nucleotides: TGTGCCAGCAGCCCCCCTAGGACTAGCGAGACCCAGTACTTC. Its translation is CASSPPRTSETQYF.

The gene calls are TRBV12-3 or TRBV12-4 and TRBJ1-1; weak D call: TRBD1 (5 bases). Trimming cost V 2 bases and J 7 bases, with 11 bases left between them. The length of the CDR3 is 13 residues. CDR3 protein: CASSLSGSGEAFF. In DNA, the CDR3 is TGTGCCAGCAGTTTATCAGGGTCCGGTGAAGCTTTCTTT.

The J gene is TRBJ2-3, the V gene TRBV7-2, with 7 positions matching TRBD2. Germline-derived CDR1 and CDR2 are SGHTA and FQGNSA. Unmatched junction bases numbered 15, after V lost 7 bases and J lost 8 bases. This CDR3 is 15 amino acids long. The CDR3 sequence is CASTVGHGRVGTQYF. DNA of the CDR3: TGTGCCAGCACCGTAGGCCATGGGAGGGTCGGTACGCAGTATTTT.

This clone was observed once. The chain employs TRBV7-3 and TRBJ1-1, with TRBD1 matching 9 bases. This CDR3 comprises 15 residues. V dropped 2 bases and J dropped 8; count of bases not matched to a gene: 9. Germline V gene data show CDR1 as SGHTA and CDR2 as FQGTGA. CDR3 in amino acids: CASSLDRQGDIEAFF. CDR3 DNA: TGTGCCAGCAGCTTAGACCGACAGGGGGACATAGAAGCTTTCTTT.

Written as DNA, the CDR3 is TGTGCCAGCAGTTTATGGAGGAGGGGCAGCCCCTCCTACGAGCAGTACTTC. Residues: CASSLWRRGSPSYEQYF. The chain combines TRBV27 with TRBJ2-7, with a possible D match to TRBD2 (6 bases). Germline V CDR1 and CDR2: MNHEY, SMNVEV (reference sequence). CDR3 size: 17 residues. Trimming stripped 1 base from V and 0 bases from J, with 16 bases between.

The chain couples TRBV5-1 to TRBJ2-1; D unclear. Germline CDR1 and CDR2: SGHRS and YFSETQ. Trimming stripped 1 base from V and 4 bases from J, with 9 bases between. This CDR3 comprises 14 residues. The DNA for the CDR3 is TGCGCCAGCAGCTTGTCCGACACATACAATGAGCAGTTCTTC. Its translation is CASSLSDTYNEQFF.

The J gene is TRBJ2-1, the V gene TRBV4-3, with D maybe TRBD2 (5 bases). Trimming removed 0 bases at V and 10 bases at J, with 13 bases between. Germline assignment: CDR1 LGHNA and CDR2 YSLEER. The CDR3 is made up of 14 amino acids. The CDR3 spells CASSQDSGVEEQFF. The CDR3 DNA sequence: TGCGCCAGCAGCCAAGATTCCGGGGTCGAAGAGCAGTTCTTC.

The V gene is TRBV5-1, the J gene TRBJ2-2, with 8 bases identical to TRBD2. The ends lost 4 bases at V and 2 bases at J; junction bases unmatched: 4. This CDR3 is 15 amino acids long. The germline V gene has CDR1 SGHRS and CDR2 YFSETQ. CDR3 sequence: CASSPGLANTGELFF. The CDR3 nucleotides read TGCGCCAGCAGCCCTGGACTAGCAAACACCGGGGAGCTGTTTTTT.

This sequence joins TRBV6-5 and TRBJ2-1; D is ambiguous. Looked up from germline, CDR1 is MNHEY and CDR2 is SVGAGI. CDR3 length: 11 residues. V lost 4 bases and J lost 3, with 1 base in between. As DNA, the CDR3 is TGTGCCAGCAGTTTCTACAATGAGCAGTTCTTC. Protein sequence: CASSFYNEQFF.

The chain joins TRBV4-2 to TRBJ1-5; D is perhaps TRBD1 (5 bases). This CDR3 is built from 15 residues. Trimming took off 3 bases at V and 5 bases at J, with 14 bases between the two ends. Germline V gives CDR1 LGHNA, CDR2 YNFKEQ. Here the CDR3 reads CASSQDTQGYQPQHF. CDR3 sequence (DNA): TGTGCCAGCAGCCAGGACACTCAGGGTTATCAGCCCCAGCATTTT.

This clone was counted only a few times. The CDR3 is CAIGSPGTGGNEQFF. The DNA of the CDR3 is TGTGCCATCGGAAGTCCCGGGACAGGGGGGAATGAGCAGTTCTTC. V usage is TRBV10-3 and J usage is TRBJ2-1; 11 positions agree with TRBD1. This CDR3 region has 15 residues. CDR1 ENHRY and CDR2 SYGVKD come from the germline V gene. The V gene end was trimmed by 8 bases and the J gene end by 7 bases; junction bases not matched to a gene: 10.

The chain combines TRBV5-8 with TRBJ1-2; 9 bases align to TRBD1. Germline CDR1 reads SGHTS; CDR2 reads YDEGEE. The CDR3 runs 16 residues. Trimming took 4 bases from V and 8 from J; bases not matched to a gene: 15. The CDR3 region has the DNA TGTGCCAGCAGCAGTACAGGGGGCCGTCGAGTCCACGGCTACACCTTC. Its translation is CASSSTGGRRVHGYTF.

J is TRBJ2-2 and V is TRBV24-1, with D unresolved. The germline CDR1 and CDR2 sequences are KGHDR and SFDVKD. Trimming removed 4 bases from V and 6 bases from J, with 14 bases in between. This CDR3 comprises 15 residues. CDR3 coding DNA: TGTGCCACCAGTGACCCAAGGACCCGCCCCGGGGAGCTGTTTTTT. It translates to CATSDPRTRPGELFF.

This clone came up once. The chain couples TRBV7-8 to TRBJ1-5; D possibly corresponds to TRBD1 (6 bases). Germline CDR1 and CDR2: SGHVS and FQNEAQ. V lost 4 bases and J lost 3, with 10 bases in between. CDR3 length: 14 residues. CDR3 sequence: CASSSGQFNQPQHF. CDR3 bases: TGTGCCAGCAGCTCAGGACAGTTCAATCAGCCCCAGCATTTT.

The V call is TRBV5-4, the J call TRBJ1-6; D might be TRBD1 (5 bases). This CDR3 comprises 17 residues. Trimming removed 3 bases from V and 6 bases from J, with 19 bases in between. Per the germline V gene, CDR1 is SGHNT and CDR2 is YYREEE (reference sequence). The CDR3: CASSSPSRQPSNSPLHF. In DNA, the CDR3 is TGTGCCAGCAGCTCACCGTCGAGACAGCCAAGTAATTCACCCCTCCACTTT.

This chain joins TRBV19 and TRBJ1-2, with 11 bases aligning to TRBD1. CDR3 length equals 14 residues. V was pared by 4 bases and J by 6 bases, with 4 bases of the junction left unmatched. The germline V gene encodes CDR1 LNHDA and CDR2 SQIVND (reference sequence). The CDR3 loop is CASSTRTGGNGYTF. The CDR3 DNA reads TGTGCCAGTAGTACCAGGACAGGGGGCAATGGCTACACCTTC. The complete variable domain, with remaining parts taken from reference TRBV19 and TRBJ1-2, reads DGGITQSPKYLFRKEGQNVTLSCEQNLNHDAMYWYRQDPGQGLRLIYYSQIVNDFQKGDIAEGYSVSREKKESFPLTVTSAQKNPTAFYLCASSTRTGGNGYTFGSGTRLTVV.

CDR3 DNA: TGCGCCAGCAGCCAAGATCTGAGGACCTCTGGAAACACCATATATTTT. Its translation: CASSQDLRTSGNTIYF. V and J are TRBV4-3 and TRBJ1-3; D is uncertain. Deletions cut 0 bases from V and 0 bases from J, with 9 bases between. The germline V gene encodes CDR1 LGHNA and CDR2 YSLEER. This CDR3 is 16 amino acids long.

The CDR3 DNA reads as TGTGCCAGCAGTCTCACGGGGGATCGGGCTTTCTTT. Its protein product is CASSLTGDRAFF. The chain is built from TRBV6-5 and TRBJ1-1; a weak D match, TRBD1 (5 bases). CDR3 length equals 12 residues. Germline CDR1 and CDR2: MNHEY and SVGAGI. Trimming stripped 5 bases from V and 11 bases from J, with 15 bases between.

This clone has a single count. The chain couples TRBV28 to TRBJ1-5; D call uncertain. The CDR3 totals 14 residues. Germline V gene sequence: CDR1 MDHEN, CDR2 SYDVKM. The V gene lost 3 bases and the J gene lost 4 bases, with 10 bases spanning the gap. For the CDR3, the DNA is TGTGCCAGCAGTTTTTTGACGGGGAATCAGCCCCAGCATTTT. The encoded protein is CASSFLTGNQPQHF.

This chain connects TRBV30 to TRBJ1-4; D gene unclear. V lost 4 bases and J lost 3, with 12 bases in between. This CDR3 has 14 residues. From germline, CDR1 is GTSNPN and CDR2 SVGIG (reference sequence). CDR3 residues: CAWNLAGPNEKLFF. CDR3 coding DNA: TGTGCCTGGAATCTCGCTGGACCTAATGAAAAACTGTTTTTT.

Notes on this clone: The junction does not match germline at one end; this may be a read error. The chain has TRBV5-8 and TRBJ1-2, with no clear D. Germline V lookup: CDR1 SGHTS, CDR2 YDEGEE. The CDR3 consists of 13 residues. In DNA, the CDR3 is TGTGCCAGCAGCTCTTGGGTCGAGGATTACTCCATTTTC. Translated, it gives CASSSWVEDYSIF.

The rearrangement links TRBV18 to TRBJ2-5; D possibly corresponds to TRBD2 (6 bases). Germline V gene lookup returns CDR1 KGHSH and CDR2 LQKENI. V gave up 1 base and J gave up 1 base, with 7 bases separating them. The CDR3 is 14 amino acids. The CDR3 protein is CASSPLAAQETQYF. The CDR3, as DNA: TGTGCCAGCTCACCACTAGCGGCCCAAGAGACCCAGTACTTC.

This chain connects TRBV5-5 to TRBJ1-1; D gene ambiguous. CDR1 and CDR2 (germline): SGHKS, YYEKEE (reference sequence). The V end lost 5 bases, the J end lost 0 bases, and 11 bases lay between the germline ends. The CDR3 loop spans 14 amino acids. The CDR3 DNA is TGTGCCAGCAGTCCCGGGCCCATGAACACTGAAGCTTTCTTT. Its protein is CASSPGPMNTEAFF.

The chain recombines TRBV18 with TRBJ2-7; D unclear. The CDR3 has 13 residues. Trimming took 6 bases from V and 2 from J, leaving 11 bases between them. From germline, CDR1 is KGHSH and CDR2 LQKENI. The CDR3 DNA reads TGTGCCAGCTCCCCAGGAACCACCTACGAGCAGTACTTC. It codes for CASSPGTTYEQYF.